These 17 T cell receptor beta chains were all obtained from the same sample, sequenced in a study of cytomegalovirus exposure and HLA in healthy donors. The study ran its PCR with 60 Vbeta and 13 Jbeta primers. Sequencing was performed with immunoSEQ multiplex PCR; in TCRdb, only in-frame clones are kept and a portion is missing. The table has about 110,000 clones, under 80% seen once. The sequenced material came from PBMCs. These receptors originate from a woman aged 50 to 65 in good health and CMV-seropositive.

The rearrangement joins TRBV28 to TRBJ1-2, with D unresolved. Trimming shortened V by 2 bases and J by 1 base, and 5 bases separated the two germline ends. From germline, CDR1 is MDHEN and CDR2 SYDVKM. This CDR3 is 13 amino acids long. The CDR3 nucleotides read TGTGCCAGCAGTTTAAGGAGTAACTATGGCTACACCTTC. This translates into CASSLRSNYGYTF.

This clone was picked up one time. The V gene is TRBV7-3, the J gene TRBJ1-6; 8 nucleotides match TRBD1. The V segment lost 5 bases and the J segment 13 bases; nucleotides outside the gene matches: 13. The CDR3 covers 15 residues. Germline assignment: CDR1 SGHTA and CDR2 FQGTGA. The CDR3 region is CASSQTGQGGAPLHF. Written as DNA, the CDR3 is TGTGCCAGCAGCCAAACCGGACAGGGTGGGGCGCCCCTCCACTTT.

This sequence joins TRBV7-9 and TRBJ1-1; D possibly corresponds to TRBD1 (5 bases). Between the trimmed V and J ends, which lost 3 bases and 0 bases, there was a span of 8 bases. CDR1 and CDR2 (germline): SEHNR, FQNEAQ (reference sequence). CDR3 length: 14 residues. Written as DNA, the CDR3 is TGTGCCAGCAGCTTGAGGGACTTGAACACTGAAGCTTTCTTT. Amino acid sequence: CASSLRDLNTEAFF. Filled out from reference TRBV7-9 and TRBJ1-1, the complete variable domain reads DTGVSQNPRHKITKRGQNVTFRCDPISEHNRLYWYRQTLGQGPEFLTYFQNEAQLEKSRLLSDRFSAERPKGSFSTLEIQRTEQGDSAMYLCASSLRDLNTEAFFGQGTRLTVV.

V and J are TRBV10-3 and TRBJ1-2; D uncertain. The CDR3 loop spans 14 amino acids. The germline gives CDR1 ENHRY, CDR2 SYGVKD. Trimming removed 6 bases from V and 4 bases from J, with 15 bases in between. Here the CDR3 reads CAIRSSGVAYGYTF. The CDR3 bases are TGTGCCATCAGAAGCTCGGGAGTGGCCTATGGCTACACCTTC.

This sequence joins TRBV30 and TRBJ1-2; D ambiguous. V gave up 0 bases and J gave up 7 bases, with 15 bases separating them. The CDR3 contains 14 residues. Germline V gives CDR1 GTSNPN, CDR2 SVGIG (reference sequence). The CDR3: CAWSVPPGPGGYTF. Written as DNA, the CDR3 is TGTGCCTGGAGTGTACCGCCAGGCCCCGGTGGCTACACCTTC.

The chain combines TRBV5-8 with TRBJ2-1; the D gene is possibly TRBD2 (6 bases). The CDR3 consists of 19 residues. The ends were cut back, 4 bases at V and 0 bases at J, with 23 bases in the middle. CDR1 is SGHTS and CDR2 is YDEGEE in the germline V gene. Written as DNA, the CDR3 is TGTGCCAGCAGCCCCATTGAGGGACTCCAACCACTCTCCTACAATGAGCAGTTCTTC. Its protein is CASSPIEGLQPLSYNEQFF. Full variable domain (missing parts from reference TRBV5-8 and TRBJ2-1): EAGVTQSPTHLIKTRGQQATLRCSPISGHTSVYWYQQALGLGLQFLLWYDEGEERNRGNFPPRFSGRQFPNYSSELNVNALELEDSALYLCASSPIEGLQPLSYNEQFFGPGTRLTVL.

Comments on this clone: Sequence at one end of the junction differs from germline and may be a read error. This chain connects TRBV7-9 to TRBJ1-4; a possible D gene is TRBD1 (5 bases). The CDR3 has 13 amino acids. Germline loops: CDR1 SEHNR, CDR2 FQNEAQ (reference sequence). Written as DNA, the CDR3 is TGTTCCAGCAGCTTACGTGACAGCCTAAAACTGTTTTTT. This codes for CSSSLRDSLKLFF.

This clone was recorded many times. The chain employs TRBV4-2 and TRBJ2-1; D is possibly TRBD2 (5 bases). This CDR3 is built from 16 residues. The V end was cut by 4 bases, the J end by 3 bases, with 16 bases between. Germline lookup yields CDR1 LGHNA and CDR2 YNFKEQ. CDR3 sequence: CASSLNTQEDYNEQFF. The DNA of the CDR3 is TGTGCCAGCAGCCTCAATACCCAGGAGGACTACAATGAGCAGTTCTTC.

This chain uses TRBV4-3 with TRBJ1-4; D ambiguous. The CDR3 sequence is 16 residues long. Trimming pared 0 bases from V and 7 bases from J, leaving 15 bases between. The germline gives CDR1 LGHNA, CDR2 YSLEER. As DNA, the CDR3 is TGCGCCAGCAGCCAAGATCTGGTCACTATGGGTGAAAAACTGTTTTTT. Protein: CASSQDLVTMGEKLFF.

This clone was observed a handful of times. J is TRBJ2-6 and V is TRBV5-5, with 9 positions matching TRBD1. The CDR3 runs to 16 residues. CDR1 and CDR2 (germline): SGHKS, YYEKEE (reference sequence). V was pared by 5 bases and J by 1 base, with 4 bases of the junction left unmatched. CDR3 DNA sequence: TGTGCCAGCAGGACAGGGACAGGGTCTGGGGCCAACGTCCTGACTTTC. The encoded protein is CASRTGTGSGANVLTF.

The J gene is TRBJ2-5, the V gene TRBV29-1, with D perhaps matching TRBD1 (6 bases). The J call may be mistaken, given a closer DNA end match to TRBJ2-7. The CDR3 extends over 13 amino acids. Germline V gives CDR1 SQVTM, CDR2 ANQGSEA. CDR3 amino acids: CSGARDTLSEQYF. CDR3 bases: TGCAGCGGGGCCCGGGACACCCTTTCCGAGCAGTACTTC.

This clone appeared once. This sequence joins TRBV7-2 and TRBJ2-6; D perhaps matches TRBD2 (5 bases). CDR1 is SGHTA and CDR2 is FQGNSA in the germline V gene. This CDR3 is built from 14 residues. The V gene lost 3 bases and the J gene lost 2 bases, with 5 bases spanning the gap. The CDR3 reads CASSLRAGANVLTF. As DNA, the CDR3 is TGTGCCAGCAGCTTGCGGGCTGGGGCCAACGTCCTGACTTTC.

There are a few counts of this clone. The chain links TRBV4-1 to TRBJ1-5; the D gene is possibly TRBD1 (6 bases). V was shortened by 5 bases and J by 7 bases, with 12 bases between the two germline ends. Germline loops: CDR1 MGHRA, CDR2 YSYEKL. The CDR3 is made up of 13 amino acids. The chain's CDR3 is CASSFRGSQPQHF. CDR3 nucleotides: TGCGCCAGCAGCTTCAGGGGTAGCCAGCCCCAGCATTTT.

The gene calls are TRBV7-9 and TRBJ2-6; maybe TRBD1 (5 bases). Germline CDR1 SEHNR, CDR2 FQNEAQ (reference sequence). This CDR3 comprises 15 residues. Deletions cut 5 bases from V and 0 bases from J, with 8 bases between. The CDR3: CASSPGISGANVLTF. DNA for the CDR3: TGTGCCAGCAGCCCAGGGATCTCTGGGGCCAACGTCCTGACTTTC.

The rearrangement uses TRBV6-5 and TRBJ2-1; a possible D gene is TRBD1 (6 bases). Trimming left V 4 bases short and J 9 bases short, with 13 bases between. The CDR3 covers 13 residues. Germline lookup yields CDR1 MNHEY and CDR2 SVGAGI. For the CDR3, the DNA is TGTGCCAGCAGTTGGGTGGGGACAACTGAGCAGTTCTTC. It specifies CASSWVGTTEQFF.

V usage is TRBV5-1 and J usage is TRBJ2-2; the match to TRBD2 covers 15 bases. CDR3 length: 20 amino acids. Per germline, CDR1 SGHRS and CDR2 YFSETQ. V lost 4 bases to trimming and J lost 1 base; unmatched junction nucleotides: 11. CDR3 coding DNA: TGCGCCAGCAGCCCCCCGGGACTAGCGGGGGGACCACTGAACACCGGGGAGCTGTTTTTT. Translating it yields CASSPPGLAGGPLNTGELFF.

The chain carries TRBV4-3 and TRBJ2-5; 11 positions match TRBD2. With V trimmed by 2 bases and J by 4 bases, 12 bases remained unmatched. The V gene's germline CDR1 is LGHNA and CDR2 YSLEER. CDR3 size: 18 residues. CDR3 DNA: TGCGCCAGCAGCCAAACCATAGCGGGGGGGGTAGGGGGAGAGACCCAGTACTTC. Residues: CASSQTIAGGVGGETQYF.